This TCR beta chain came from a study of cytomegalovirus exposure and HLA in healthy donors. Whole-study context: T cells numbering some 170 million yielded some 110 million unique TCR beta sequences in an earlier analysis. Study findings and constraints: Beyond CMV serostatus, there was no information to go on about immune exposure. Judged likely to be a sequencing artifact was a cluster of highly shared sequence variants.

About this clone itself: Its target is unknown.

13 Jbeta primers and 60 Vbeta primers were used for the PCR. TCRdb's table, derived via immunoSEQ multiplex PCR, lists solely in-frame clones and lacks some. The repertoire consists of roughly 82,000 clones, with approximately 77% occurring once and the leading ten covering over 8.5%. Healthy bone marrow donors made up the cohort. Germline V lookup: CDR1 MDHEN, CDR2 SYDVKM. J gave up 0 bases and V 6 bases, and 7 bases lay outside the gene matches. The CDR3 loop spans 15 amino acids. Sequencing was done on a sample of PBMCs. The rearrangement uses TRBV28 and TRBJ1-1; 7 bases are shared with TRBD1. The source is a woman between 35 and 50 years old in good health and CMV-seropositive. The CDR3 region has the DNA TGTGCCAGCAGATCCGGGACAGCAATGAACACTGAAGCTTTCTTT. This encodes CASRSGTAMNTEAFF.